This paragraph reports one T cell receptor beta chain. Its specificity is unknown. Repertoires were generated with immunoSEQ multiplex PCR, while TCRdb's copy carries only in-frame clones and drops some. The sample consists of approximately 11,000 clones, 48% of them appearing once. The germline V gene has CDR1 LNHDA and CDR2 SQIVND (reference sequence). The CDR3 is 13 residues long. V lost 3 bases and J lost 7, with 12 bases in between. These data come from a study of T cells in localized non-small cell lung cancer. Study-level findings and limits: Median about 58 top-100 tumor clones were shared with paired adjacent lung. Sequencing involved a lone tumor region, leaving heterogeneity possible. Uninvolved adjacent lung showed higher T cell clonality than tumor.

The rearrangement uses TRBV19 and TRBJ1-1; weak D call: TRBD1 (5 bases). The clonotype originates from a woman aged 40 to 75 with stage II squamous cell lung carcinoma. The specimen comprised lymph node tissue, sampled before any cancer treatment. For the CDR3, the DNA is TGTGCCAGTAGTATCCCAACAGGTAATGAAGCTTTCTTT. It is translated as CASSIPTGNEAFF.